Shown below are 31 T cell receptor beta chains from a single sample sequenced in a study of breast tumors, draining lymph nodes, adjacent tissues. The lymph nodes were axillary draining lymph nodes from breast cancer patients. TCRdb re-derived calls from the multiplex PCR reads in MiXCR, one entry per CDR3 protein. This sample has some 200,000 distinct CDR3 sequences, with approximately 33% found just once. Specimen: axillary lymph node tissue. The receptors were gathered from a female donor with breast cancer. Some clones in this sample may be carry-over from other donors' samples.

This clonotype was seen repeatedly, ten times or more. The genes are TRBV11-2 and TRBJ1-2; 7 bases line up with TRBD1. V gave up 4 bases and J gave up 7 bases; unmatched junction bases: 9. The CDR3 is made up of 14 amino acids. The germline V gene encodes CDR1 SGHAT and CDR2 FQNNGV. The CDR3 is CASSSWTGSGGYTF. Here the CDR3 DNA reads TGTGCCAGCAGCTCCTGGACAGGATCAGGTGGCTACACCTTC.

This clonotype was counted a few times. Being one base from a much bigger clone, this may be a read error. The chain links TRBV6-5 to TRBJ1-5; tentative D call: TRBD1 (5 bases). The CDR3 covers 14 residues. V was shortened by 5 bases and J by 6 bases, with 14 bases between the two germline ends. In germline, CDR1 is MNHEY, CDR2 SVGAGI. The CDR3 here is CASSHDRGSQPQHF. The CDR3 DNA follows: TGTGCCAGCAGTCACGATAGGGGAAGTCAGCCCCAGCATTTT.

This rearrangement joins TRBV2 to TRBJ2-1; 12 bases align to TRBD2. The V segment lost 6 bases and the J segment 12 bases; nucleotides outside the gene matches: 12. The CDR3 runs to 15 residues. Germline V lookup: CDR1 SNHLY, CDR2 FYNNEI. CDR3 nucleotide sequence: TGTGCCAGCAGCTCTAGCGGGAGGGCCGCAGATACGCAGTTCTTC. It yields the protein CASSSSGRAADTQFF.

This clonotype was seen at least ten times. In DNA form, the CDR3 reads TGTGCCAGCAGTTTGGAGGTACTACCCGAGCAGTACTTC. Amino acids: CASSLEVLPEQYF. The rearrangement uses TRBV28 and TRBJ2-7; tentatively, D is TRBD2 (5 bases). This CDR3 is built from 13 residues. Trimming left V 3 bases short and J 6 bases short, with 12 bases between. Looked up from germline, CDR1 is MDHEN and CDR2 is SYDVKM.

Points on this clonotype: A much more abundant neighbour one base away suggests this may be a read error. V gene TRBV6-1 combines with J gene TRBJ1-2, with TRBD1 matching over 12 bases. CDR1 MNHNS and CDR2 SASEGT come from the germline V gene. The V and J ends lost 11 bases and 8 bases, in that order; junction bases with no gene match: 15. CDR3 length: 15 residues. In DNA form, the CDR3 reads TGTGCCGGCAACCTCCGGGACAGGGGGCCAGAAGGCTACACCTTC. It encodes CAGNLRDRGPEGYTF.

This clonotype was counted ten times or more. The rearrangement links TRBV20-1 to TRBJ2-7, with 9 bases aligning to TRBD2. The CDR3 sequence is 14 residues long. V shed 0 bases and J 4 bases; nucleotides not matched to a gene: 4. CDR1 and CDR2 from the germline V gene are DFQATT and SNEGSKA (reference sequence). The CDR3 nucleotides are TGCAGTGCTAGAGATCCCCTAGCGGGGTACGAGCAGTACTTC. This gives the protein CSARDPLAGYEQYF.

The rearrangement joins TRBV24-1 to TRBJ2-1; 10 bases fit TRBD2. The CDR3 is 18 amino acids. Germline V gene data show CDR1 as KGHDR and CDR2 as SFDVKD. J gave up 7 bases and V 3 bases, and 14 bases lay outside the gene matches. CDR3 DNA: TGTGCCACCAGTGATAATTCAGGACTAGCGGTCTCGAAAAATGAGCAGTTCTTC. Translating it yields CATSDNSGLAVSKNEQFF.

This clonotype was seen at least ten times. The chain employs TRBV3-1 and TRBJ1-6; D is undetermined. The CDR3 totals 11 residues. V lost 3 bases and J 7 bases, leaving 1 base between the germline ends. The V gene's germline CDR1 is LGHDT and CDR2 YNNKEL (reference sequence). CDR3: CASSHNSPLHF. The CDR3 nucleotides are TGTGCCAGCAGCCACAATTCACCCCTCCACTTT.

This clonotype showed up many times. The CDR3 protein is CASSLPGQGAHEQYF. DNA of the CDR3: TGTGCCAGCAGCTTGCCGGGACAGGGGGCCCACGAGCAGTACTTC. The chain combines TRBV5-6 with TRBJ2-7; 12 bases match TRBD1. CDR1 SGHDT and CDR2 YYEEEE come from the germline V gene. The V and J ends lost 1 base and 5 bases, in that order; junction bases with no gene match: 4. The CDR3 totals 15 residues.

This clonotype was counted a few times. A read error may explain this, as a much larger clone is one base away. The rearrangement links TRBV9 to TRBJ2-2; 14 bases align to TRBD2. This CDR3 has 15 amino acids. CDR1 SGDLS and CDR2 YYNGEE come from the germline V gene. The trim removed 3 bases at V and 6 bases at J, leaving 1 base unmatched. The CDR3 loop is CASSAGLAGAGELFF. CDR3 in DNA: TGTGCCAGCAGCGCGGGACTAGCGGGAGCCGGGGAGCTGTTTTTT.

This clonotype was recorded a few times. The chain couples TRBV11-3 to TRBJ2-3; 10 bases agree with TRBD2. Germline V CDR1 and CDR2: SGHNT, YENEEA. V lost 5 bases, J lost 2 bases, and 13 bases stayed unmatched. This CDR3 is 18 amino acids long. CDR3 region: CASSPGTSAGLNTDTQYF. The CDR3 DNA is TGTGCCAGCAGCCCCGGGACTAGCGCGGGGCTAAACACAGATACGCAGTATTTT.

CDR3 in DNA: TGTGCCAGCAGCCCGCCGGGACTAGCTTTCAATGAGCAGTTCTTC. Its translation: CASSPPGLAFNEQFF. The V and J genes are TRBV6-2 or TRBV6-3 and TRBJ2-1, with 9 bases lining up with TRBD2. The germline gives CDR1 MNHEY, CDR2 SVGEGT. J gave up 6 bases and V 6 bases, and 9 bases lay outside the gene matches. The CDR3 is 15 residues long.

About this clonotype: The CDR3 ends on some other residue instead of the conserved phenylalanine or tryptophan, so this is likely a read error. The chain combines TRBV11-2 with TRBJ1-2; D unresolved. Trimming pared 5 bases from V and 2 bases from J, leaving 15 bases between. This CDR3 is 15 amino acids long. The V gene's germline CDR1 is SGHAT and CDR2 FQNNGV. CDR3 DNA sequence: TGTGCCAGCAGCCAACTGGGCTCGGGGAACTATGGCTACACCTGC. Encoded protein: CASSQLGSGNYGYTC.

The genes are TRBV29-1 and TRBJ1-2; D is undetermined. The CDR3 is made up of 10 amino acids. Germline assignment: CDR1 SQVTM and CDR2 ANQGSEA. CDR3 sequence reads: CSRNTFGYTF. The CDR3 DNA reads TGCAGTCGGAACACGTTTGGCTACACCTTC.

This chain links TRBV6-5 with TRBJ2-3; weak D call: TRBD1 (5 bases). CDR1 and CDR2 (germline): MNHEY, SVGAGI. This CDR3 is built from 14 residues. V dropped 5 bases and J dropped 6 bases, with 15 bases sitting between them. CDR3 bases: TGTGCCAGCAGTCACCGACAGAGTGTGGATACGCAGTATTTT. The encoded protein is CASSHRQSVDTQYF.

The chain carries TRBV5-1 and TRBJ2-7, with 8 bases that match TRBD2. V shed 3 bases, J shed 4 bases, and the junction held 9 bases outside the gene matches. The length of the CDR3 is 15 residues. Germline assignment: CDR1 SGHRS and CDR2 YFSETQ. CDR3 DNA sequence: TGCGCCAGCAGCTCCCAGGGCGGGGGGTTTTACGAGCAGTACTTC. It specifies CASSSQGGGFYEQYF.

This sequence joins TRBV28 and TRBJ2-7; 14 bases align to TRBD2. The trim removed 4 bases at V and 3 bases at J, leaving 8 bases unmatched. This CDR3 comprises 17 residues. Germline assignment: CDR1 MDHEN and CDR2 SYDVKM. The CDR3 sequence is CASSSPGTSGRVYEQYF. The CDR3 DNA follows: TGTGCCAGCAGTTCCCCCGGGACTAGCGGGAGAGTCTACGAGCAGTACTTC.

On this clonotype: This may be a read error, as it is one base from a much larger clone. The J gene is TRBJ2-7, the V gene TRBV5-6; either TRBD1 or TRBD2 may supply D (5 bases each). V was shortened by 4 bases and J by 2 bases, with 10 bases between the two germline ends. Germline V gene lookup returns CDR1 SGHDT and CDR2 YYEEEE. CDR3 length equals 13 residues. As DNA, the CDR3 is TGTGCCAGCAGCCGGGGCGCCCCCTACGAGCAGTACTTC. This sequence encodes CASSRGAPYEQYF.

On this clonotype itself: Germline is not matched at one junction end, which may reflect a read error. CDR3 DNA: TGTACCAGTAGTATGGGCAGGGGAGATGAGAAACTGTTTTTT. Amino acids: CTSSMGRGDEKLFF. The chain recombines TRBV19 with TRBJ1-4, with D possibly matching TRBD1 (6 bases). Germline loops: CDR1 LNHDA, CDR2 SQIVND (reference sequence). CDR3 length: 14 amino acids.

For this clonotype: Likely a read error: the CDR3 ends without its conserved phenylalanine or tryptophan. The DNA is omitted, as the CDR3 cannot be located on it reliably, and the CDR3 follows TCRdb's listing. CDR3 region: CASSPRTS. V is TRBV7-9 and J is TRBJ2-6. CDR1 and CDR2 from the germline V gene are SEHNR and FQNEAQ (reference sequence). The CDR3 region is 8 residues in length, termini included.

The sample holds many counts of this clonotype. The chain employs TRBV18 and TRBJ2-7; the match to TRBD1 covers 8 bases. Germline assignment: CDR1 KGHSH and CDR2 LQKENI. The CDR3 loop spans 15 amino acids. V lost 4 bases to trimming and J lost 6 bases; unmatched junction nucleotides: 11. The chain's CDR3 is CASSQAGTGVPEQYF. The CDR3 DNA reads TGTGCCAGCTCACAAGCAGGGACAGGTGTCCCCGAGCAGTACTTC.

This clonotype was counted a single time. This rearrangement joins TRBV4-1 to TRBJ1-5; weak D call: TRBD1 (6 bases). The V gene lost 0 bases and the J gene lost 3 bases, with 18 bases spanning the gap. This CDR3 contains 18 residues. Germline V gene lookup returns CDR1 MGHRA and CDR2 YSYEKL. CDR3: CASSQDNGRGDFNQPQHF. The CDR3 bases are TGCGCCAGCAGCCAAGATAACGGCAGGGGCGATTTCAATCAGCCCCAGCATTTT.

This clonotype has a count of ten or more. The chain combines TRBV4-1 with TRBJ2-5; TRBD2 matches 9 bases. This CDR3 has 13 residues. The germline V gene encodes CDR1 MGHRA and CDR2 YSYEKL. With 3 bases clipped from V and 5 bases from J, the junction kept 1 base outside the gene matches. CDR3 amino acids: CASSHTSGETQYF. DNA for the CDR3: TGCGCCAGCAGCCATACTAGCGGGGAGACCCAGTACTTC.

This clonotype was recorded at least ten times. The rearrangement uses TRBV7-8 and TRBJ2-1; 9 nucleotides match TRBD1. Trimming took 1 base from V and 0 from J; bases not matched to a gene: 7. The CDR3 is made up of 18 amino acids. Germline CDR1 and CDR2: SGHVS and FQNEAQ. CDR3 nucleotide sequence: TGTGCCAGCAGCTTAGGAAGATGGGGACAGGGCTCCTACAATGAGCAGTTCTTC. Encoded protein: CASSLGRWGQGSYNEQFF.

In regard to this clonotype: This clone may be a read error of a much larger clone one base away. V is TRBV12-3 or TRBV12-4 and J is TRBJ2-1; D possibly uses TRBD1 or TRBD2 (5 bases each). This CDR3 has 17 amino acids. The CDR3 is CASSLRDGDRSCNEQFF. The CDR3 DNA is TGTGCCAGCAGTTTGAGGGATGGGGACCGCTCCTGCAATGAGCAGTTCTTC.

With respect to this clonotype: A much larger clone sits a single nucleotide away, making a read error possible. V and J are TRBV20-1 and TRBJ2-7, with a weak D call TRBD1 (6 bases). V lost 2 bases to trimming and J lost 5 bases, with 22 bases between them. The germline CDR1 and CDR2 sequences are DFQATT and SNEGSKA (reference sequence). The CDR3 runs 16 residues. In nucleotides, the CDR3 is TGCAGTGCTAGAAGGCGCACGAGGACAGCGAGGGACGAGCAGTACTTC. It encodes CSARRRTRTARDEQYF.

The V and J genes are TRBV29-1 and TRBJ1-2; a weak D match, TRBD1 (5 bases). This CDR3 has 14 residues. CDR1 and CDR2 (germline): SQVTM, ANQGSEA. V was shortened by 4 bases and J by 3 bases, with 15 bases between the two germline ends. CDR3 region: CSVVYYLGDYGYTF. CDR3 sequence (DNA): TGCAGCGTTGTTTACTACTTAGGGGACTATGGCTACACCTTC.

This clonotype was observed a handful of times. V and J are TRBV6-2 or TRBV6-3 and TRBJ1-2; 7 bases fit TRBD1. CDR3 length: 15 amino acids. V lost 5 bases to trimming and J lost 5 bases; unmatched junction nucleotides: 11. Germline V gene lookup returns CDR1 MNHEY and CDR2 SVGEGT. CDR3 loop: CASSHPRAGGYGYTF. CDR3 DNA sequence: TGTGCCAGCAGTCACCCCCGGGCAGGGGGGTATGGCTACACCTTC.

At least ten counts were recorded for this clonotype. V usage is TRBV7-9 and J usage is TRBJ2-5, with D unclear. The V gene's germline CDR1 is SEHNR and CDR2 FQNEAQ (reference sequence). V was pared by 5 bases and J by 0 bases, with 10 bases between. This CDR3 region has 14 residues. The CDR3 DNA is TGTGCCAGCAGCACTATAGAGTACCAAGAGACCCAGTACTTC. Its translation: CASSTIEYQETQYF.

About this clonotype itself: A read error may explain this, as a much larger clone is one base away. The V gene is TRBV7-8, the J gene TRBJ2-4; maybe TRBD1 (7 bases). The CDR3 contains 18 residues. Germline CDR1 SGHVS, CDR2 FQNEAQ. In DNA form, the CDR3 reads TGTGCCAGCAGCTTAAAGACCAGGGGGACACTAGCCAAAAACACTCAGTACTTC. Protein: CASSLKTRGTLAKNTQYF.

This clonotype was detected only once. This sequence may be a read error, since a much larger clone differs from it by one base. The DNA of the CDR3 is TGTGCCAGCAGTCACTCGACAGGGGCGACAGGGCGGGTCGATACGCTGTATTTT. Its translation: CASSHSTGATGRVDTLYF. This chain uses TRBV6-6 with TRBJ2-3; 8 nucleotides align to TRBD1. In germline, CDR1 is MNHNY, CDR2 SVGAGI (reference sequence). This CDR3 has 18 amino acids.